The clone carrying this TCR beta chain was seen more than once but under ten times. This entry belongs to a study of blood T cells in healthy people across ages. Primed by a sample-barcoded 5' primer and a J-beta primer mix, a second PCR proceeded for about 6 to 11 cycles. Unique molecular identifiers of 12 random nucleotides labeled each cDNA. MiXCR, run by TCRdb on the 5' RACE reads, gives a single entry per CDR3 protein. This table holds about 640,000 distinct CDR3 sequences, about 30% found once. V shed 1 base and J 0 bases; nucleotides not matched to a gene: 4. The CDR3 is made up of 17 amino acids. Germline V CDR1 and CDR2: DFQATT, SNEGSKA (reference sequence). Collection of around 10 milliliters of peripheral blood was performed for each donor. Isolation recovered at least 6.5 million PBMCs from every sample. The total RNA that was extracted per sample amounted to at least 5.5 micrograms.

The sequenced material came from blood. The receptor's source is a woman aged 80 or over in good health. This chain uses TRBV20-1 with TRBJ2-2, with 11 positions matching TRBD2. The CDR3 sequence: CSARAASGGTNTGELFF. In DNA, the CDR3 is TGCAGTGCTAGAGCGGCTAGCGGGGGGACGAACACCGGGGAGCTGTTTTTT.